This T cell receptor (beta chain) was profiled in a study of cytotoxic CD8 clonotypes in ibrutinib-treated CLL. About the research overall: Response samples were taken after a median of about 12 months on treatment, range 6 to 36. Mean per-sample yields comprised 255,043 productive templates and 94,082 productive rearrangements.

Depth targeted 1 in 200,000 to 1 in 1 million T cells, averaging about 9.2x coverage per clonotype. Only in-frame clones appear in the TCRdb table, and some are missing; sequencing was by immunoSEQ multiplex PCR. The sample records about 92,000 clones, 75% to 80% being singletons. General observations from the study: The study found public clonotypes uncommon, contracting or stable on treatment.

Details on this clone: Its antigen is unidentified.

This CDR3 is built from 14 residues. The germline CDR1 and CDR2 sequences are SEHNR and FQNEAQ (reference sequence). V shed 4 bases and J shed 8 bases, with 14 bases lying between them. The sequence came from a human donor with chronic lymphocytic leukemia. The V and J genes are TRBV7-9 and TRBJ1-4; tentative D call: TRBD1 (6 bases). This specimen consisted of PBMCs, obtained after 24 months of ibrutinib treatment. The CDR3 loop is CASSSGGSGEKLFF. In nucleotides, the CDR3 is TGTGCCAGCAGCTCGGGGGGCTCGGGCGAAAAACTGTTTTTT.